This T cell receptor beta chain was sequenced in a study of blood T cell repertoires in COVID-19. Overall study context: The United States, Italy and Spain supplied acute and convalescent COVID-19 samples.

CDR1 is KGHDR, CDR2 SFDVKD, per germline. V lost 7 bases and J 1 base, leaving 9 bases between the germline ends. The CDR3 has 13 amino acids. Recruitment covered under 25 US areas and drew participants whose ages spanned roughly 18 to 100 years. Cohort allocation depended upon clinical history that participants reported. The table came from immunoSEQ multiplex PCR; TCRdb's copy has only in-frame clones and leaves some out. The data hold fewer than 450,000 clones, with less than 95% observed a single time. The sequencing input was PBMCs or T cells enriched from blood (not recorded which). This chain connects TRBV24-1 to TRBJ1-1; D gene ambiguous. The TCR was taken from a man aged 18 to 29 who had recovered from COVID-19. The CDR3 bases are TGTGCCACCAGGGCGTCAGGGAACACTGAAGCTTTCTTT. Its translation: CATRASGNTEAFF.